Below, 28 T cell receptor beta chains from the same sample are listed, as sequenced in a study of STAT3 mutations in large granular lymphocyte leukemia. Study observations and caveats: At least one immunodominant TCR beta clonotype appeared in every T-cell large granular lymphocyte leukemia patient.

Their target antigens are unknown. Generated by immunoSEQ multiplex PCR, the TCRdb table keeps only in-frame clones and is missing some. The table shows some 6,000 clones, with roughly 80% occurring only once. The sequenced sample was peripheral blood mononuclear cells. These receptors were taken from a man aged 40-49 years with T-cell large granular lymphocyte leukemia. Some clones in this sample may be carry-over from other donors' samples.

V and J are TRBV5-4 and TRBJ2-1; no definite D call. This CDR3 contains 13 residues. V lost 0 bases and J lost 7, with 8 bases in between. Germline CDR1 is SGHNT and CDR2 is YYREEE (reference sequence). Written as DNA, the CDR3 is TGTGCCAGCAGCTTGGTAGTTCCAAATGAGCAGTTCTTC. Amino acids: CASSLVVPNEQFF.

The V and J genes are TRBV5-4 and TRBJ2-1; 15 bases are a match to TRBD2. Losses at the gene ends were 4 bases for V and 10 bases for J; bases not matched to a gene: 12. The CDR3 contains 17 residues. Per germline, CDR1 SGHNT and CDR2 YYREEE (reference sequence). The DNA of the CDR3 is TGTGCCAGCAGCCCCGAGGGACTAGCGGGAGGCTGGGGGGAGCAGTTCTTC. This sequence encodes CASSPEGLAGGWGEQFF.

This sequence joins TRBV7-9 and TRBJ2-2, with D tentatively TRBD1 or TRBD2 (6 bases each). Trimming pared 8 bases from V and 1 base from J, leaving 20 bases between. The germline V gene encodes CDR1 SEHNR and CDR2 FQNEAQ (reference sequence). The CDR3 contains 17 residues. This CDR3 is CASHAEGGTKNTGELFF. DNA for the CDR3: TGTGCCAGCCACGCCGAGGGCGGGACAAAGAACACCGGGGAGCTGTTTTTT.

The rearrangement uses TRBV27 and TRBJ2-7; perhaps D is TRBD1 or TRBD2 (5 bases each). CDR1 is MNHEY, CDR2 SMNVEV, per germline (reference sequence). Trimming left V 5 bases short and J 4 bases short, with 15 bases between. The CDR3 consists of 14 residues. The CDR3 spells CASSPRDPVYEQYF. The CDR3 DNA sequence: TGTGCCAGCAGTCCTCGGGACCCAGTTTACGAGCAGTACTTC.

The chain is built from TRBV19 and TRBJ1-4; D is unresolved. The CDR3 spans 15 residues. Trimming removed 3 bases from V and 8 bases from J, with 16 bases in between. Germline V gene sequence: CDR1 LNHDA, CDR2 SQIVND (reference sequence). In DNA form, the CDR3 reads TGTGCCAGTAGTATGATAACAGCCCAGCGGGAAAAACTGTTTTTT. Amino acid sequence: CASSMITAQREKLFF. Looking up the rest from reference TRBV19 and TRBJ1-4 gives the full variable domain: DGGITQSPKYLFRKEGQNVTLSCEQNLNHDAMYWYRQDPGQGLRLIYYSQIVNDFQKGDIAEGYSVSREKKESFPLTVTSAQKNPTAFYLCASSMITAQREKLFFGSGTQLSVL.

The chain links TRBV20-1 to TRBJ1-2; possibly TRBD1 for D (5 bases). This CDR3 has 11 amino acids. V gave up 3 bases and J gave up 4 bases, with 6 bases separating them. The germline gives CDR1 DFQATT, CDR2 SNEGSKA (reference sequence). CDR3 protein: CSARGVYGYTF. DNA for the CDR3: TGCAGTGCTAGGGGGGTCTATGGCTACACCTTC.

The rearrangement links TRBV18 to TRBJ1-1; 8 bases are a match to TRBD1. The length of the CDR3 is 15 residues. The V gene's germline CDR1 is KGHSH and CDR2 LQKENI. The J segment lost 4 bases and the V segment lost 2 bases, leaving 6 bases of the junction unmatched. In DNA, the CDR3 is TGTGCCAGCTCACCAGAGACAGGGGTTGCCACTGAAGCTTTCTTT. Translating gives CASSPETGVATEAFF.

The rearrangement joins TRBV30 to TRBJ1-2; TRBD1 agrees at 8 bases. The germline V gene has CDR1 GTSNPN and CDR2 SVGIG (reference sequence). Trimming at V came to 2 bases and at J to 7 bases, leaving 9 bases not matched to a gene. This CDR3 has 14 residues. CDR3 DNA: TGTGCCTGGAGTACCGGGACAGGAATAAGTGGCTACACCTTC. This gives the protein CAWSTGTGISGYTF.

The V gene is TRBV7-9, the J gene TRBJ2-5, with D possibly being TRBD1 (6 bases). V was cut by 5 bases and J by 3 bases, with 7 bases left in between. Looked up from germline, CDR1 is SEHNR and CDR2 is FQNEAQ (reference sequence). CDR3 size: 12 residues. CDR3 sequence (DNA): TGTGCCAGCAGCGAGGGGGAAGAGACCCAGTACTTC. Translation gives CASSEGEETQYF. Looking up the rest from reference TRBV7-9 and TRBJ2-5 gives the full variable domain: DTGVSQNPRHKITKRGQNVTFRCDPISEHNRLYWYRQTLGQGPEFLTYFQNEAQLEKSRLLSDRFSAERPKGSFSTLEIQRTEQGDSAMYLCASSEGEETQYFGPGTRLLVL.

This chain joins TRBV4-3 and TRBJ2-7, with D perhaps TRBD1 (6 bases). The CDR3 consists of 16 residues. Deletions cut 0 bases from V and 0 bases from J, with 12 bases between. CDR1 is LGHNA, CDR2 YSLEER, per germline. DNA of the CDR3: TGCGCCAGCAGCCAAGATAGACAGGCCGCCTCCTACGAGCAGTACTTC. Its protein is CASSQDRQAASYEQYF.

The chain employs TRBV14 and TRBJ1-1; D is perhaps TRBD1 (5 bases). Trimming left V 7 bases short and J 1 base short, with 10 bases between. CDR1 and CDR2 from the germline V gene are SGHDN and FVKESK. This CDR3 spans 13 amino acids. The CDR3 reads CASKRTRNTEAFF. The CDR3 nucleotides read TGTGCCAGCAAGCGGACAAGGAACACTGAAGCTTTCTTT.

The genes are TRBV10-2 and TRBJ2-7; 7 bases are shared with TRBD1. The CDR3 spans 17 residues. Looked up from germline, CDR1 is WSHSY and CDR2 is SAAADI. The V gene end was trimmed by 8 bases and the J gene end by 2 bases; junction bases not matched to a gene: 18. In DNA, the CDR3 is TGCGCCAGCTTTAGGACAGGAGACCGCCGAGACGCCTACGAGCAGTACTTC. Residues: CASFRTGDRRDAYEQYF.

The chain couples TRBV7-2 to TRBJ2-7, with 7 bases that match TRBD2. Per germline, CDR1 SGHTA and CDR2 FQGNSA. The CDR3 covers 14 residues. The junction had 7 bases not matched to a gene; V was cut back by 5 bases and J by 3 bases. The CDR3 loop reads CASSPRAGIYEQYF. The CDR3 DNA follows: TGTGCCAGCAGCCCTAGAGCGGGAATCTACGAGCAGTACTTC.

Here the CDR3 reads CASSPPDRGETQYF. DNA for the CDR3: TGTGCCAGCTCACCACCGGACCGGGGGGAGACCCAGTACTTC. The genes are TRBV18 and TRBJ2-5; TRBD2 might be the D (6 bases). The V and J ends lost 0 bases and 5 bases respectively, with 10 bases between them. There are 14 residues in the CDR3. Germline loops: CDR1 KGHSH, CDR2 LQKENI.

The CDR3 protein is CASSLADRVNEKLFF. The CDR3 nucleotides are TGTGCCAGCAGTCTTGCGGACAGGGTAAATGAAAAACTGTTTTTT. The gene calls are TRBV2 and TRBJ1-4, with 8 positions matching TRBD1. Trimming at V came to 5 bases and at J to 5 bases, leaving 7 bases not matched to a gene. The germline V gene has CDR1 SNHLY and CDR2 FYNNEI. The CDR3 is 15 amino acids.

This chain uses TRBV9 with TRBJ2-1, with a tentative D call TRBD1 (6 bases). CDR3 length: 17 amino acids. With 4 bases removed from V and 3 bases from J, the gap between germline ends came to 20 bases. The germline V gene encodes CDR1 SGDLS and CDR2 YYNGEE. CDR3 nucleotide sequence: TGTGCCAGCAGCTCAGGCGCCGGGACAATCCTCTACAATGAGCAGTTCTTC. Translation: CASSSGAGTILYNEQFF.

Worth noting for this clone: Distinct nucleotide sequences in the sample also encode this CDR3. The chain employs TRBV19 and TRBJ2-5; TRBD2 aligns across 13 bases. Germline assignment: CDR1 LNHDA and CDR2 SQIVND (reference sequence). This CDR3 region has 15 residues. The trim removed 4 bases at V and 4 bases at J, leaving 3 bases unmatched. The CDR3 bases are TGTGCCAGTAGTAGGGGACTAGCGGGACTAGAGACCCAGTACTTC. Its translation: CASSRGLAGLETQYF.

The chain combines TRBV18 with TRBJ1-4; perhaps TRBD1 as D (6 bases). The CDR3 sequence is 14 residues long. V lost 2 bases and J 5 bases, leaving 9 bases between the germline ends. Germline values: CDR1 KGHSH, CDR2 LQKENI. As DNA, the CDR3 is TGTGCCAGCTCACCAAGCACAGGGAATGAAAAACTGTTTTTT. Translated, it gives CASSPSTGNEKLFF. The full variable domain, completed using reference TRBV18 and TRBJ1-4, is NAGVMQNPRHLVRRRGQEARLRCSPMKGHSHVYWYRQLPEEGLKFMVYLQKENIIDESGMPKERFSAEFPKEGPSILRIQQVVRGDSAAYFCASSPSTGNEKLFFGSGTQLSVL.

This sequence joins TRBV7-9 and TRBJ2-7; TRBD1 matches at 7 bases. V lost 5 bases, J lost 2 bases, and 6 bases stayed unmatched. The CDR3 covers 14 residues. Germline V gene sequence: CDR1 SEHNR, CDR2 FQNEAQ (reference sequence). CDR3 in amino acids: CASSKGQAAYEQYF. The DNA for the CDR3 is TGTGCCAGCAGCAAAGGACAGGCCGCCTACGAGCAGTACTTC.

This sequence joins TRBV5-1 and TRBJ2-7; D tentatively fits TRBD1 or TRBD2 (6 bases each). The CDR3 runs 14 residues. The V and J ends lost 0 bases and 3 bases respectively, with 10 bases between them. Germline lookup yields CDR1 SGHRS and CDR2 YFSETQ. As DNA, the CDR3 is TGCGCCAGCAGCTTGGTGGGGGGCGGCTACGAGCAGTACTTC. Translated: CASSLVGGGYEQYF. The full variable domain, in which reference TRBV5-1 and TRBJ2-7 provide the parts outside the CDR3, is KAGVTQTPRYLIKTRGQQVTLSCSPISGHRSVSWYQQTPGQGLQFLFEYFSETQRNKGNFPGRFSGRQFSNSRSEMNVSTLELGDSALYLCASSLVGGGYEQYFGPGTRLTVT.

J is TRBJ1-1 and V is TRBV4-2; D is unclear. The length of the CDR3 is 12 residues. CDR1 and CDR2 from the germline V gene are LGHNA and YNFKEQ. Trimming took 10 bases from V and 2 from J, leaving 11 bases between them. The chain's CDR3 is CATKGGNTEAFF. The CDR3 region has the DNA TGTGCCACCAAGGGAGGAAACACTGAAGCTTTCTTT.

This sequence joins TRBV30 and TRBJ2-5; TRBD1 is a possible D gene (5 bases). Germline CDR1 reads GTSNPN; CDR2 reads SVGIG (reference sequence). The CDR3 is 14 residues long. V lost 0 bases, J lost 5 bases, and 13 bases lay in between. The CDR3 DNA sequence: TGTGCCTGGAGTGTGGGTGGGGCGCGTGAGACCCAGTACTTC. Encoded protein: CAWSVGGARETQYF. Combining the CDR3 with reference TRBV30 and TRBJ2-5 gives the whole variable domain SQTIHQWPATLVQPVGSPLSLECTVEGTSNPNLYWYRQAAGRGLQLLFYSVGIGQISSEVPQNLSASRPQDRQFILSSKKLLLSDSGFYLCAWSVGGARETQYFGPGTRLLVL.

This clone has just one count. The chain has TRBV7-9 and TRBJ1-1; no reliable D call. V was shortened by 5 bases and J by 4 bases, with 20 bases between the two germline ends. The germline V gene encodes CDR1 SEHNR and CDR2 FQNEAQ (reference sequence). The CDR3 extends over 16 amino acids. CDR3 nucleotide sequence: TGTGCCAGCAGCCGATCGGCCCTGTTGGGTGGCACTGAAGCTTTCTTT. It encodes CASSRSALLGGTEAFF.

The CDR3 bases are TGTGCCAGCAGCCAAGCACAATTTCAGGGAAATGACTATGGCTACACCTTC. Translated, it gives CASSQAQFQGNDYGYTF. The chain combines TRBV4-2 with TRBJ1-2; D is possibly TRBD1 (5 bases). V gave up 1 base and J gave up 3 bases, with 18 bases separating them. CDR3 length: 17 amino acids. The germline V gene has CDR1 LGHNA and CDR2 YNFKEQ.

The genes are TRBV5-1 and TRBJ2-3, with TRBD1 as a possible D gene (5 bases). The V end was cut by 0 bases, the J end by 3 bases, with 8 bases between. Germline CDR1 is SGHRS and CDR2 is YFSETQ. The CDR3 has 14 amino acids. This CDR3 reads CASSLGGITDTQYF. The CDR3 coding sequence is TGCGCCAGCAGCTTGGGGGGCATTACAGATACGCAGTATTTT.

The rearrangement joins TRBV6-5 to TRBJ1-1; 7 bases align to TRBD1. Germline CDR1 reads MNHEY; CDR2 reads SVGAGI. V dropped 6 bases and J dropped 3; count of bases not matched to a gene: 10. The CDR3 is 15 amino acids. CDR3 protein: CASRINRGGDTEAFF. The CDR3 DNA follows: TGTGCCAGCAGGATCAACAGGGGAGGGGACACTGAAGCTTTCTTT.

The V call is TRBV29-1, the J call TRBJ2-7; 9 nucleotides align to TRBD2. The germline V gene has CDR1 SQVTM and CDR2 ANQGSEA. The J segment lost 2 bases and the V segment lost 7 bases, leaving 18 bases of the junction unmatched. CDR3 length: 17 residues. DNA of the CDR3: TGCAGCGCCTCGGGGGCTAGCGGGATCGGGGCCACCTACGAGCAGTACTTC. Amino acid sequence: CSASGASGIGATYEQYF.

This clone has more than one count but fewer than ten. This chain links TRBV7-9 with TRBJ2-5, with 7 bases fitting TRBD1. With 1 base clipped from V and 3 bases from J, the junction kept 5 bases outside the gene matches. The CDR3 covers 15 residues. Germline V CDR1 and CDR2: SEHNR, FQNEAQ (reference sequence). The CDR3 loop reads CASSLDRDSEETQYF. CDR3 sequence (DNA): TGTGCCAGCAGCTTAGACCGGGACAGTGAAGAGACCCAGTACTTC.